This TCR beta chain is from a study of T cell clones after liver transplantation. Study outcomes and limitations: Compared with third party-reactive sequences, donor-reactive ones declined more, independent of withdrawal success.

Trimming removed 3 bases from V and 4 bases from J, with 11 bases in between. This CDR3 spans 15 amino acids. In germline, CDR1 is SGHKS, CDR2 YYEKEE (reference sequence). Only in-frame clones appear in the TCRdb table, and some are missing; sequencing was by immunoSEQ multiplex PCR. Of some 60,000 clones in the sample, about 64% are singletons; the top ten hold 15%. Points on this clone: As yet, its antigen is unknown.

The specimen comprised CD4+ T cells from blood, sampled before liver transplant. The chain has TRBV5-5 and TRBJ2-6; possible D gene TRBD1, 6 bases. This clonotype originated in a human donor who received a liver transplant. The CDR3 is CASSSPGTGANVLTF. The CDR3 DNA follows: TGTGCCAGCAGCTCTCCCGGGACAGGGGCCAACGTCCTGACTTTC.